The 22 T cell receptor beta chains listed next were all sequenced from one sample in a study of OX40 agonist ivuxolimab in advanced cancers. The repertoire was sequenced with immunoSEQ multiplex PCR; TCRdb's copy has only in-frame clones and lacks some. The table shows more than 45,000 clones, with approximately 88% occurring only once. Sequences were derived from CD4+ or CD8+ T cells sorted from blood, sampled in a trial of the OX40 agonist ivuxolimab. Receptors originate from an adult with an advanced solid tumor such as melanoma, head and neck, liver or kidney cancer.

This chain uses TRBV7-2 with TRBJ2-1, with 9 bases aligning to TRBD1. This CDR3 spans 13 amino acids. CDR1 and CDR2 from the germline V gene are SGHTA and FQGNSA. J gave up 7 bases and V 8 bases, and 6 bases lay outside the gene matches. The CDR3 spells CASGTGRDNEQFF. CDR3 in DNA: TGTGCCAGCGGGACAGGGAGGGATAATGAGCAGTTCTTC.

The rearrangement links TRBV28 to TRBJ2-3, with unresolved D. V shed 7 bases and J shed 5 bases, with 19 bases lying between them. From germline, CDR1 is MDHEN and CDR2 SYDVKM. This CDR3 contains 15 residues. The CDR3 protein is CASIPSPGPKDTQYF. The DNA for the CDR3 is TGTGCCAGCATCCCCTCACCGGGCCCCAAAGATACGCAGTATTTT.

This sequence joins TRBV7-8 and TRBJ2-1, with a weak D call TRBD2 (5 bases). CDR3 length: 14 amino acids. Germline CDR1 and CDR2: SGHVS and FQNEAQ. V dropped 4 bases and J dropped 8 bases, with 15 bases sitting between them. This chain's CDR3 is CASSSLLALDEQFF. Here the CDR3 DNA reads TGTGCCAGCAGCTCTTTGCTAGCTTTGGATGAGCAGTTCTTC.

This sequence joins TRBV5-5 and TRBJ2-1, with 7 bases lining up with TRBD1. The ends lost 4 bases at V and 8 bases at J; junction bases unmatched: 6. The length of the CDR3 is 13 residues. CDR1 is SGHKS, CDR2 YYEKEE, per germline (reference sequence). This chain's CDR3 is CASSPTGRDEQFF. The CDR3 nucleotides read TGTGCCAGCAGCCCGACAGGGCGGGATGAGCAGTTCTTC.

CDR3 amino acids: CASNRGADEQYF. In DNA form, the CDR3 reads TGTGCCAGCAACCGGGGGGCGGACGAGCAGTACTTC. This chain joins TRBV6-6 and TRBJ2-7, with D maybe TRBD2 (7 bases). Per the germline V gene, CDR1 is MNHNY and CDR2 is SVGAGI (reference sequence). The CDR3 contains 12 residues. V was trimmed by 7 bases and J by 5 bases, leaving 12 bases between them.

The V gene is TRBV7-2, the J gene TRBJ2-3; D not resolved. This CDR3 region has 13 residues. Germline CDR1 SGHTA, CDR2 FQGNSA. V shed 8 bases and J shed 2 bases, with 11 bases lying between them. The CDR3 protein is CASAQRFTDTQYF. CDR3 nucleotides: TGTGCCAGCGCCCAACGATTCACAGATACGCAGTATTTT.

The V gene is TRBV6-6, the J gene TRBJ1-1; TRBD1 is a possible D gene (5 bases). CDR1 is MNHNY, CDR2 SVGAGI, per germline (reference sequence). The CDR3 has 15 residues. The V gene lost 0 bases and the J gene lost 4 bases, with 12 bases spanning the gap. The CDR3 region is CASSYSARRGTEAFF. In DNA, the CDR3 is TGTGCCAGCAGTTACTCCGCCCGAAGGGGCACTGAAGCTTTCTTT.

V usage is TRBV4-3 and J usage is TRBJ2-1, with TRBD2 matching 11 bases. After removal of 5 bases from V and 1 base from J, the junction contained 4 bases not matched to a gene. The CDR3 extends over 16 amino acids. CDR1 is LGHNA and CDR2 is YSLEER in the germline V gene. CDR3 sequence: CASSVGLADSYNEQFF. DNA of the CDR3: TGCGCCAGCAGCGTGGGACTAGCGGATTCCTACAATGAGCAGTTCTTC.

The rearrangement joins TRBV27 to TRBJ1-2; D ambiguous. Germline loops: CDR1 MNHEY, CDR2 SMNVEV (reference sequence). CDR3 size: 12 residues. V was trimmed by 6 bases and J by 5 bases, leaving 10 bases between them. The CDR3 DNA reads TGTGCCAGCAGGAAAGAGGTTTATGGCTACACCTTC. This encodes CASRKEVYGYTF.

This chain joins TRBV28 and TRBJ2-2; D not certain. V lost 5 bases, J lost 1 base, and 8 bases lay in between. Germline V CDR1 and CDR2: MDHEN, SYDVKM. The CDR3 contains 14 residues. In DNA form, the CDR3 reads TGTGCCAGCAGTCCTAACAGGAACACCGGGGAGCTGTTTTTT. This encodes CASSPNRNTGELFF.

V is TRBV15 and J is TRBJ2-3; D remains unclear. This CDR3 comprises 13 residues. V dropped 1 base and J dropped 3 bases, with 5 bases sitting between them. The germline gives CDR1 LNHNV, CDR2 YYDKDF (reference sequence). As DNA, the CDR3 is TGTGCCACCAGCAGAGGACGGACAGATACGCAGTATTTT. Protein product: CATSRGRTDTQYF.

For the CDR3, the DNA is TGTGCCAGCAGCTTATATAGCCGGGCTAGCGGGAGGGCCGTCTACAATGAGCAGTTCTTC. Translation: CASSLYSRASGRAVYNEQFF. The chain couples TRBV13 to TRBJ2-1, with 12 bases that match TRBD2. The CDR3 totals 20 residues. V lost 2 bases and J lost 3; bases outside the gene matches: 14. From germline, CDR1 is PRHDT and CDR2 FYEKMQ (reference sequence).

The V call is TRBV9, the J call TRBJ2-7; D could derive from TRBD1 or TRBD2 (6 bases each). V shed 4 bases and J shed 6 bases, with 17 bases lying between them. The CDR3 consists of 14 residues. The germline V gene has CDR1 SGDLS and CDR2 YYNGEE. CDR3 sequence: CASSSQPGGGEQYF. CDR3 nucleotide sequence: TGTGCCAGCAGCTCTCAACCAGGAGGGGGCGAGCAGTACTTC.

The CDR3 coding sequence is TGTGCCAGCAGCATATCCGGGACAGGGGGTGGTACACCCCTCCACTTT. This sequence encodes CASSISGTGGGTPLHF. The chain combines TRBV7-8 with TRBJ1-6; TRBD1 matches 11 bases. Germline V gene data show CDR1 as SGHVS and CDR2 as FQNEAQ. The CDR3 is made up of 16 amino acids. With 5 bases clipped from V and 11 bases from J, the junction kept 11 bases outside the gene matches. Variable domain in full (rest from reference TRBV7-8 and TRBJ1-6): GAGVSQSPRYKVAKRGQDVALRCDPISGHVSLFWYQQALGQGPEFLTYFQNEAQLDKSGLPSDRFFAERPEGSVSTLKIQRTQQEDSAVYLCASSISGTGGGTPLHFGNGTRLTVT.

CDR3 loop: CASSKLGGREKLFF. The CDR3 coding sequence is TGTGCCAGCAGTAAATTGGGGGGTCGGGAAAAACTGTTTTTT. This chain joins TRBV6-5 and TRBJ1-4; weak D call: TRBD1 (5 bases). V lost 5 bases and J lost 8, with 15 bases in between. This CDR3 spans 14 amino acids. CDR1 and CDR2 from the germline V gene are MNHEY and SVGAGI.

The chain has TRBV6-6 and TRBJ1-5; D remains unclear. The CDR3 has 14 residues. CDR1 and CDR2 (germline): MNHNY, SVGAGI (reference sequence). The germline V and J ends were trimmed by 6 bases and 4 bases, with 13 bases remaining between them. CDR3 in amino acids: CASSPGRNNQPQHF. The CDR3 nucleotides read TGTGCCAGCAGCCCCGGACGGAATAATCAGCCCCAGCATTTT.

This chain joins TRBV4-3 and TRBJ2-7, with TRBD2 matching over 7 bases. Germline V CDR1 and CDR2: LGHNA, YSLEER. With 2 bases clipped from V and 3 bases from J, the junction kept 7 bases outside the gene matches. The CDR3 runs 15 residues. The CDR3 spells CASSQFSGLSYEQYF. Here the CDR3 DNA reads TGCGCCAGCAGCCAATTTAGCGGGTTGAGCTACGAGCAGTACTTC.

The rearrangement joins TRBV14 to TRBJ1-4, with unresolved D. Germline lookup yields CDR1 SGHDN and CDR2 FVKESK. This CDR3 has 14 amino acids. V shed 0 bases and J shed 5 bases, with 7 bases lying between them. This CDR3 is CASSQDLDNEKLFF. Written as DNA, the CDR3 is TGTGCCAGCAGCCAAGATCTGGACAATGAAAAACTGTTTTTT.

The chain employs TRBV4-3 and TRBJ2-5, with TRBD2 identical over 10 bases. This CDR3 is 16 amino acids long. Trimming at V came to 4 bases and at J to 5 bases, leaving 10 bases not matched to a gene. Germline CDR1 LGHNA, CDR2 YSLEER. CDR3 bases: TGCGCCAGCAGCCCATCTAGCGGGGGCGGCCCGGAGACCCAGTACTTC. This sequence encodes CASSPSSGGGPETQYF.

The genes are TRBV27 and TRBJ1-4; 8 bases line up with TRBD1. CDR3 length: 15 amino acids. V lost 9 bases and J lost 4; bases outside the gene matches: 10. The germline V gene encodes CDR1 MNHEY and CDR2 SMNVEV (reference sequence). CDR3 bases: TGTGCCAGTAGAACGCAGGGGGCAGGTAATGAAAAACTGTTTTTT. Residues: CASRTQGAGNEKLFF.

The rearrangement uses TRBV11-2 and TRBJ1-6; no clear D. Germline V gene lookup returns CDR1 SGHAT and CDR2 FQNNGV. V was clipped by 1 base and J by 7 bases, with 8 bases between them. The CDR3 extends over 14 amino acids. This CDR3 reads CASSLVMDNSPLHF. The CDR3 DNA follows: TGTGCCAGCAGCTTAGTCATGGACAATTCACCCCTCCACTTT. Full variable domain (missing parts from reference TRBV11-2 and TRBJ1-6): EAGVAQSPRYKIIEKRQSVAFWCNPISGHATLYWYQQILGQGPKLLIQFQNNGVVDDSQLPKDRFSAERLKGVDSTLKIQPAKLEDSAVYLCASSLVMDNSPLHFGNGTRLTVT.

The CDR3 DNA follows: TGCGCCAGCAGCTTGGAGGGAGCTAATGAAAAACTGTTTTTT. Translation gives CASSLEGANEKLFF. The rearrangement joins TRBV5-1 to TRBJ1-4; no firm D call. Germline-derived CDR1 and CDR2 are SGHRS and YFSETQ. The V and J ends lost 0 bases and 3 bases respectively, with 6 bases between them. The CDR3 sequence is 14 residues long.